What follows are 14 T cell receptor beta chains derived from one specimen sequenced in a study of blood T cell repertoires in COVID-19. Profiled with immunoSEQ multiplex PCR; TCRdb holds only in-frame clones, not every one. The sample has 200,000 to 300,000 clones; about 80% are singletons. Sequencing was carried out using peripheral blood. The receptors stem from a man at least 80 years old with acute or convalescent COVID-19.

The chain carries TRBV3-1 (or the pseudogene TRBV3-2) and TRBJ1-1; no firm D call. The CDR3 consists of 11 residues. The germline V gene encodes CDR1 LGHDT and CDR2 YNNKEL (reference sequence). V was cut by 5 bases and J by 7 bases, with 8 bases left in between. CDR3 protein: CASSTIGEAFF. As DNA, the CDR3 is TGTGCCAGCAGCACTATAGGTGAAGCTTTCTTT.

CDR3 sequence reads: CASRWDRANYGYTF. In nucleotides, the CDR3 is TGTGCCAGCAGGTGGGACAGGGCCAACTATGGCTACACCTTC. J is TRBJ1-2 and V is TRBV6-5; 9 positions agree with TRBD1. The CDR3 is 14 amino acids. CDR1 and CDR2 (germline): MNHEY, SVGAGI. After removal of 6 bases from V and 2 bases from J, the junction contained 4 bases not matched to a gene.

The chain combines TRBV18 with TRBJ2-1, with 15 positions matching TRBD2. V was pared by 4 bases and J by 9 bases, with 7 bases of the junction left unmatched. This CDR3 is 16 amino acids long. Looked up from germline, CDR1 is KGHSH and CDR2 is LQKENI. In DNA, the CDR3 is TGTGCCAGCTCACACCGGACTAGCGGGGGGGGCGGTGAGCAGTTCTTC. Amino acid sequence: CASSHRTSGGGGEQFF.

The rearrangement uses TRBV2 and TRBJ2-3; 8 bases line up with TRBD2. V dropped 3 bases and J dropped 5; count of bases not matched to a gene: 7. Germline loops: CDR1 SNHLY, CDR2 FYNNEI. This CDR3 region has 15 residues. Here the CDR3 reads CASSDTSGGKDTQYF. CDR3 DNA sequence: TGTGCCAGCAGTGATACTAGCGGAGGGAAAGATACGCAGTATTTT.

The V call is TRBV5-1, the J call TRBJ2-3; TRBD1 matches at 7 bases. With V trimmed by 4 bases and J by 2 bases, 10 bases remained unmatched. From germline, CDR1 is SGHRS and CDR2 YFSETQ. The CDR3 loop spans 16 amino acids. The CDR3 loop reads CASSNVGTVFTDTQYF. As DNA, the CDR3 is TGCGCCAGCAGCAACGTCGGGACAGTGTTCACAGATACGCAGTATTTT.

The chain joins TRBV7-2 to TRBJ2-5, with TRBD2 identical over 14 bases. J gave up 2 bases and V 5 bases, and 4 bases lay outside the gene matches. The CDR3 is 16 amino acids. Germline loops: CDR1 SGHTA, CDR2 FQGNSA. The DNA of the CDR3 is TGTGCCAGCAGCCTAGGACTAGCGGGAGGACAAGAGACCCAGTACTTC. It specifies CASSLGLAGGQETQYF.

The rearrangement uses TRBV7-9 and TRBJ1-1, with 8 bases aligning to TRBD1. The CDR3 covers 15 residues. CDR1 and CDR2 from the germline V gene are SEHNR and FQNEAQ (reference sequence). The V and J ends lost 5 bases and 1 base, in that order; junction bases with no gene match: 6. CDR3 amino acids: CASSPRGRGNTEAFF. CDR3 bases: TGTGCCAGCAGCCCCAGGGGGCGAGGGAACACTGAAGCTTTCTTT.

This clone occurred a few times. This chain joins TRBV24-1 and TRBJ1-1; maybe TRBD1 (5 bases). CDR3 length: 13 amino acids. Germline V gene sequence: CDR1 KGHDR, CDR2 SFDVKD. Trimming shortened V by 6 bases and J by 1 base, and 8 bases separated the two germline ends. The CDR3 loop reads CATSRTGNTEAFF. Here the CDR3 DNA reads TGTGCCACCAGTCGTACAGGGAACACTGAAGCTTTCTTT.

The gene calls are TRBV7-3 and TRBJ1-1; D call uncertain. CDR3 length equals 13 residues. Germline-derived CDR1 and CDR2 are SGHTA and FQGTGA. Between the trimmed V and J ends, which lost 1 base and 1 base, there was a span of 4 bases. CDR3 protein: CASSLMRNTEAFF. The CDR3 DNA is TGTGCCAGCAGCTTAATGCGGAACACTGAAGCTTTCTTT.

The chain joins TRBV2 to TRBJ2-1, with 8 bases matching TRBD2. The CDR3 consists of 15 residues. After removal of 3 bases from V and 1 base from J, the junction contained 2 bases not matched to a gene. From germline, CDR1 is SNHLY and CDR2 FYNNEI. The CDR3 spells CASSDGRGSYNEQFF. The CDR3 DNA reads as TGTGCCAGCAGTGACGGGAGGGGATCCTACAATGAGCAGTTCTTC.

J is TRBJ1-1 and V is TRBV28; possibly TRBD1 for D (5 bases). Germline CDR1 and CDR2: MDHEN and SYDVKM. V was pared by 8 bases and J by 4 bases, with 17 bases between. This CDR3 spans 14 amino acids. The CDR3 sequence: CASEAGPPVTEAFF. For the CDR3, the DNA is TGTGCCAGCGAAGCGGGACCCCCGGTCACTGAAGCTTTCTTT.

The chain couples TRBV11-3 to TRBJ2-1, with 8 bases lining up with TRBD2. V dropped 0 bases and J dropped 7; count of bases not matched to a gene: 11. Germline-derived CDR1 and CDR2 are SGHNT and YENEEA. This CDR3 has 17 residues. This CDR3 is CASSLDIGSGSWNEQFF. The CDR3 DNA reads TGTGCCAGCAGCTTAGATATCGGGAGCGGGAGCTGGAATGAGCAGTTCTTC.

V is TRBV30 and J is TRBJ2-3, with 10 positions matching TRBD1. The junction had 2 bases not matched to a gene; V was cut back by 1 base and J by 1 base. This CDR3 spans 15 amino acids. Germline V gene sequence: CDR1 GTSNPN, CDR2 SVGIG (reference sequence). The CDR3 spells CAWSAGTGGTDTQYF. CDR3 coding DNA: TGTGCCTGGAGTGCCGGGACAGGGGGCACAGATACGCAGTATTTT.

The CDR3 is CASSNSGTANYGYTF. The CDR3 region has the DNA TGTGCCAGCAGCAACTCCGGGACAGCTAACTATGGCTACACCTTC. The J gene is TRBJ1-2, the V gene TRBV7-9; TRBD1 aligns across 7 bases. The CDR3 has 15 residues. Per the germline V gene, CDR1 is SEHNR and CDR2 is FQNEAQ (reference sequence). J lost 0 bases, V lost 5 bases, and 6 bases had no gene match.